Listed below are T cell receptor beta chains from one sample, sequenced in a study of T cell clones after liver transplantation. Assay: immunoSEQ multiplex PCR; the TCRdb copy retains only in-frame clones and omits some. The data show 45,000 or so clones, about 86% seen once. The input for sequencing was CD4+ T cells from blood, taken 24 months after liver transplant. Receptor source: a human patient who received a liver transplant. Certain T cells may be donor cells from the graft. CDR3s include the opening cysteine and the closing phenylalanine or tryptophan. A D gene is named only where the DNA matches it firmly. Clone size is not always given. Where it is, it says once, few, many or a class for expanded clones.

v_call	clone_size	d_call	j_call	cdr3_nt	cdr3_aa
TRBV13	.	.	TRBJ2-7	TGTGCCAGCAGCTTAGTCGGGTACTACGAGCAGTACTTC	CASSLVGYYEQYF
TRBV19	.	.	TRBJ1-5	TGTGCCAGTAGTGGATCTCAGCCCCAGCATTTT	CASSGSQPQHF
TRBV6-1	once	TRBD1	TRBJ2-7	TGTGCCAGCAGTGAAGGGGGACAGGGTTTCTCTAGCTCCTACGAGCAGTACTTC	CASSEGGQGFSSSYEQYF
TRBV6-5	once	.	TRBJ2-2	TGTGCCAGCAGCCAAACGCACACCGGGGAGCTGTTTTTT	CASSQTHTGELFF
TRBV7-8	.	TRBD1	TRBJ2-7	TGTGCCAGCAGCTTAGTAGGGACAGGGGACTACGAGCAGTACTTC	CASSLVGTGDYEQYF
TRBV7-9	.	TRBD1	TRBJ1-3	TGTGCCAGCAGCCCGACAGGGGCCCCTGGAAACACCATATATTTT	CASSPTGAPGNTIYF
TRBV5-1	.	TRBD1	TRBJ2-3	TGCGCCAGCAGCCTCGGGACAGGACGAGATACGCAGTATTTT	CASSLGTGRDTQYF
TRBV7-8	.	TRBD1	TRBJ1-5	TGTGCCAGCAGCTCCAGGGGACAGGGGAATAGCAATCAGCCCCAGCATTTT	CASSSRGQGNSNQPQHF
TRBV7-9	once	.	TRBJ1-2	TGTGCCAGCAGCCCTGAAGGCCCAGGACCAGGCTACACCTTC	CASSPEGPGPGYTF
TRBV7-4	.	TRBD2	TRBJ2-7	TGTGCCAGCAGCTCCACTCTAGCGGGAGGGCCTATTGGGCCCTACGAGCAGTACTTC	CASSSTLAGGPIGPYEQYF
TRBV12-5	.	.	TRBJ2-2	TGTGCTAGTGGCCCCAAAGTTCTGGGCACCGGGGAGCTGTTTTTT	CASGPKVLGTGELFF
TRBV27	.	.	TRBJ1-1	TGTGCCAGCAGTTTGACAGGGAACACTGAAGCTTTCTTT	CASSLTGNTEAFF
TRBV5-4	.	TRBD2	TRBJ2-3	TGTGCCAGCAAGGGCGGGGGGGCCACAGATACGCAGTATTTT	CASKGGGATDTQYF
TRBV29-1	.	TRBD1	TRBJ1-5	TGCAGCGTTCAACAGGGGGGTAGCAATCAGCCCCAGCATTTT	CSVQQGGSNQPQHF
TRBV6-6	.	.	TRBJ2-1	TGTGCCAGCAGTCCGGACTCAGAGCAGTTCTTC	CASSPDSEQFF
TRBV5-4	.	TRBD1	TRBJ1-3	TGTGCCAGCAGGGCAGGGGGCAGCTCTGGAAACACCATATATTTT	CASRAGGSSGNTIYF
TRBV7-9	.	.	TRBJ2-3	TGTGCCAGCAGCACCCGGGGGACAGATACGCAGTATTTT	CASSTRGTDTQYF
TRBV7-6	.	.	TRBJ1-3	TGTGCCAGCAGCACCCAAATTGGCAGTCAACCCTCTGGAAACACCATATATTTT	CASSTQIGSQPSGNTIYF
TRBV4-3	.	TRBD2	TRBJ2-5	TGCGCCAGCAGCCGTACTCTAGCGGGGAGGGGAGAGACCCAGTACTTC	CASSRTLAGRGETQYF
TRBV18	once	.	TRBJ1-3	TGTGCCAGCTCACCATCGATCTCTGGAAACACCATATATTTT	CASSPSISGNTIYF
TRBV5-1	.	TRBD1	TRBJ1-1	TGCGCCAGCAGCTTGGGGACAGGAGTAATGAACACTGAAGCTTTCTTT	CASSLGTGVMNTEAFF
TRBV18	.	TRBD2	TRBJ2-5	TGTGCCAGCTCACCACAGACTAGCGGGAGGTACGAGACCCAGTACTTC	CASSPQTSGRYETQYF
TRBV5-1	once	.	TRBJ1-5	TGCGCCAGCAGCTTGACAGGGAGCGGGCAGCCCCAGCATTTT	CASSLTGSGQPQHF
TRBV5-1	.	.	TRBJ2-1	TGCGCCAGCAGCTTGGTAGAAGCTAACTACAATGAGCAGTTCTTC	CASSLVEANYNEQFF
TRBV30	.	.	TRBJ1-1	TGTGCCTGGAGTGCTTGGGGGGGGGACACTGAAGCTTTCTTT	CAWSAWGGDTEAFF
TRBV15	once	TRBD2	TRBJ2-4	TGTGCCACCAGCAATGTGCTAGCGGATTCCAAAAACATTCAGTACTTC	CATSNVLADSKNIQYF
TRBV18	.	.	TRBJ1-2	TGTGCCAGCTCACCACAGAAACAGAACTATGGCTACACCTTC	CASSPQKQNYGYTF
TRBV28	.	.	TRBJ2-5	TGTGCCAGCAGTTTAACGGGGGGGACAGGGTCAGAGACCCAGTACTTC	CASSLTGGTGSETQYF
TRBV28	.	TRBD1	TRBJ1-2	TGTGCCAGCAGTTCGCCCGGGACAGGGGTTTACGGCTACACCTTC	CASSSPGTGVYGYTF
TRBV19	.	TRBD2	TRBJ2-7	TGTGCCAGTAGTACGGCGGGGGGGTCCTACGAGCAGTACTTC	CASSTAGGSYEQYF
TRBV2	.	.	TRBJ1-1	TGTGCCAGCAGTGCCAGTCTGAAGGGCATTGAAGCTTTCTTT	CASSASLKGIEAFF
TRBV25-1	.	.	TRBJ1-6	TGTGCCAGCAGCGCGCGTGGGGAGGGTAATTCACCCCTCCACTTT	CASSARGEGNSPLHF
TRBV5-1	.	.	TRBJ1-1	TGCGCCAGCAGCTTTTACCAAACAGGGTATAACACTGAAGCTTTCTTT	CASSFYQTGYNTEAFF
TRBV7-8	once	TRBD1	TRBJ2-5	TGTGCCAGCAGCTCCGGACAGGGGGCGTTTGAGACCCAGTACTTC	CASSSGQGAFETQYF
TRBV12-5	.	TRBD1	TRBJ2-3	TGTGCTAGTGGTACGGGACAGCTCACAGATACGCAGTATTTT	CASGTGQLTDTQYF
TRBV5-1	.	.	TRBJ2-1	TGCGCCAGCAGCTTTACAGGGTCTATTTACAATGAGCAGTTCTTC	CASSFTGSIYNEQFF
TRBV11-2	.	.	TRBJ2-1	TGTGCCAGCAGCTTAGGGATCAATGAGCAGTTCTTC	CASSLGINEQFF
TRBV25-1	.	.	TRBJ1-1	TGTGCCAGCAGTGAATCAGGGGAGACCCTGAACACTGAAGCTTTCTTT	CASSESGETLNTEAFF
TRBV5-8	once	.	TRBJ2-7	TGTGCCAGCACCATCCGCTACGAGCAGTACTTC	CASTIRYEQYF
TRBV18	.	.	TRBJ2-7	TGTGCCAGCTCACCGCGGGACATGGAAAACTACGAGCAGTACTTC	CASSPRDMENYEQYF
TRBV9	.	.	TRBJ2-3	TGTGCCAGCAGCGTGTCCTACACAGATACGCAGTATTTT	CASSVSYTDTQYF
TRBV7-8	.	TRBD2	TRBJ2-7	TGTGCCAGCAGCTTAGGGGCGGGAGGAGTGAACGAGCAGTACTTC	CASSLGAGGVNEQYF
TRBV9	.	TRBD2	TRBJ2-1	TGTGCCAGCAGCGTAGGTAACGTAGCGGGGGGCTCCGAATACAATGAGCAGTTCTTC	CASSVGNVAGGSEYNEQFF
TRBV29-1	few	TRBD1	TRBJ1-2	TGCAGCGTTGGCGCCGACAGGGGTAACTATGGCTACACCTTC	CSVGADRGNYGYTF
TRBV7-2	.	TRBD2	TRBJ2-1	TGTGCCAGCAGCCTAGCGGGTGGACCTGGGTATGAGCAGTTCTTC	CASSLAGGPGYEQFF
TRBV5-1	.	.	TRBJ2-7	TGCGCCAGCAGCTTTGAAGGGAAATACGAGCAGTACTTC	CASSFEGKYEQYF
TRBV7-9	.	TRBD1	TRBJ1-2	TGTGCCAGCAGCCCCTTAGTTACAGGGGATGGCTACACCTTC	CASSPLVTGDGYTF
TRBV11-3	.	TRBD2	TRBJ2-7	TGTGCCAGCAGCTTAGCGGGAGGGCACGAGCAGTACTTC	CASSLAGGHEQYF
TRBV30	.	.	TRBJ2-7	TGTGCCTGGAAACAGGGACCCTACGAGCAGTACTTC	CAWKQGPYEQYF
TRBV5-4	.	.	TRBJ1-1	TGTGCCAGCAGCTCCGATTCGCGGGCCCTTGAAGCTTTCTTT	CASSSDSRALEAFF
TRBV19	.	.	TRBJ1-5	TGTGCCAGTAACCTAAGGAGAAATCAGCCCCAGCATTTT	CASNLRRNQPQHF
TRBV4-3	.	.	TRBJ2-1	TGCGCCAGCAGCCAGCGGGACACTGAGCAGTTCTTC	CASSQRDTEQFF